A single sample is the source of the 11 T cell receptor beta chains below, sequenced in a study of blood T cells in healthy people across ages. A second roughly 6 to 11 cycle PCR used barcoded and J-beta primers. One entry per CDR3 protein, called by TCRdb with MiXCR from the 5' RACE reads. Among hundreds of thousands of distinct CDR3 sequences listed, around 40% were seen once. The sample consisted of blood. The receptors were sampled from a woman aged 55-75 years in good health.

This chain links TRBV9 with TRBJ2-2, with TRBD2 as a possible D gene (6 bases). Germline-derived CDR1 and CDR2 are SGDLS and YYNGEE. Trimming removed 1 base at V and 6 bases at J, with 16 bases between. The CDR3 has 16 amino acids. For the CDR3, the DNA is TGTGCCAGCAGCGTATCCTTCACTAGCCGGTCCGGGGAGCTGTTTTTT. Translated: CASSVSFTSRSGELFF.

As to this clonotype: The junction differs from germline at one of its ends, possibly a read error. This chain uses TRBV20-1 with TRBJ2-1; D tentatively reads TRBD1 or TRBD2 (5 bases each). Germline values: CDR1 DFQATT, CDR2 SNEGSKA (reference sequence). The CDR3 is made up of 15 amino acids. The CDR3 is CGARKAGSGSDEQFF. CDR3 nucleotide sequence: TGCGGTGCTAGGAAGGCAGGGAGCGGTTCCGATGAGCAGTTCTTC.

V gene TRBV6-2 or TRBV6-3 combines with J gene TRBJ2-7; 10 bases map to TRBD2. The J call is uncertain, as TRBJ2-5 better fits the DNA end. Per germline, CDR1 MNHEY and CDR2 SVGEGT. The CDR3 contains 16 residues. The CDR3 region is CASSYRLAGVRETQYF. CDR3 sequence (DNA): TGTGCCAGCAGTTACCGTCTAGCGGGAGTTAGGGAGACCCAGTACTTC.

The CDR3 protein is CASSFPGTGDNSPLHF. Written as DNA, the CDR3 is TGTGCCAGCAGTTTCCCGGGGACAGGGGATAATTCACCCCTCCACTTT. The chain has TRBV27 and TRBJ1-6; TRBD1 matches 10 bases. With 3 bases clipped from V and 5 bases from J, the junction kept 4 bases outside the gene matches. Germline V gene lookup returns CDR1 MNHEY and CDR2 SMNVEV (reference sequence). This CDR3 contains 16 residues.

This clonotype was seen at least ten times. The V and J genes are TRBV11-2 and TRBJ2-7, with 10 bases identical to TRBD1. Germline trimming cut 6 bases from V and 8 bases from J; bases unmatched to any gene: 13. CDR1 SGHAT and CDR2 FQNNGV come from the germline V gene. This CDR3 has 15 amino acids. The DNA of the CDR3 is TGTGCCAGCAGGCGAGCGGGGACAGGGGAAACGAAGCAGTACTTC. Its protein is CASRRAGTGETKQYF.

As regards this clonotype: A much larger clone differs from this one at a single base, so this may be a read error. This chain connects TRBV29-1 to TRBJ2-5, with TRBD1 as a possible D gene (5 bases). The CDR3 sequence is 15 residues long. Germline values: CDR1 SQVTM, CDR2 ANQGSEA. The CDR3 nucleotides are TGCAGCGTTGACCTGCGGCAGGGTTCTGGAGAGGCCCAGTACTTC. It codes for CSVDLRQGSGEAQYF.

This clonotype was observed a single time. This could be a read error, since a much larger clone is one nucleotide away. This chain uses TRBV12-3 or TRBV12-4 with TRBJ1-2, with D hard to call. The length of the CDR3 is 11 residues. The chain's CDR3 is CASSRNYGHTF. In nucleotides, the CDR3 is TGTGCCAGCAGCAGAAACTATGGCCACACCTTC.

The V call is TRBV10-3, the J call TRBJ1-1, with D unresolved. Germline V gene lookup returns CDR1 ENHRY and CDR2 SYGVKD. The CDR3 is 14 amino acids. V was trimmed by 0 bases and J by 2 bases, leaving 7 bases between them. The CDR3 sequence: CAISESEVNTEAFF. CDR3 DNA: TGTGCCATCAGTGAGTCGGAGGTTAACACTGAAGCTTTCTTT.

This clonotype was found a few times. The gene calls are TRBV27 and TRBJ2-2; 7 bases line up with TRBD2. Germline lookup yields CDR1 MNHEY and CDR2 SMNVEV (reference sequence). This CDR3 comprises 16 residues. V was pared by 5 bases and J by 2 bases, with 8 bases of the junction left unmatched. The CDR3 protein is CASSQAAGFNTGELFF. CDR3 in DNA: TGTGCCAGCAGTCAGGCAGCGGGATTTAACACCGGGGAGCTGTTTTTT.

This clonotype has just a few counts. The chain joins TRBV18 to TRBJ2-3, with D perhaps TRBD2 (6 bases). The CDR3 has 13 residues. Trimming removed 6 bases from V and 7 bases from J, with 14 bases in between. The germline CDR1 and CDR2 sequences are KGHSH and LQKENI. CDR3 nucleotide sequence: TGTGCCAGCTCTCCCGAGGAGGGAAATACGCAGTATTTT. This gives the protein CASSPEEGNTQYF.

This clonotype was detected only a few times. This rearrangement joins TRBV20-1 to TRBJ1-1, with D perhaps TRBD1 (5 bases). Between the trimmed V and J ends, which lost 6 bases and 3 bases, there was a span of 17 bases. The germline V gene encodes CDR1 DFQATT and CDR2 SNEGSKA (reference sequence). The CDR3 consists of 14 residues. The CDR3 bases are TGCAGTGCGAGGGACCCTCGGTTGGACACTGAAGCTTTCTTT. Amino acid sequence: CSARDPRLDTEAFF.